This TCR beta chain was profiled in a study of T cell clonotyping in hematopoietic cell transplantation. Time point described: recipient sample about 28 days before transplant, after cytoreduction. Recipient blood drawn about 28 days pretransplant and days 30, 100, 180 after. Clones were sequenced by immunoSEQ multiplex PCR, and TCRdb holds only the in-frame ones, with some missing. The data hold 4,500 to 6,500 clones, with 70% to 90% observed a single time. Germline V gene lookup returns CDR1 SGHNT and CDR2 YENEEA. There are 15 residues in the CDR3. V dropped 3 bases and J dropped 5 bases, with 14 bases sitting between them.

The chain is built from TRBV11-3 and TRBJ2-1; D is perhaps TRBD2 (6 bases). The receptor comes from a man aged 55 to 70 with acute myeloid leukemia. Some clones in this sample may be carry-over from other donors' samples. Here the sequenced sample was peripheral blood mononuclear cells, taken before stem cell transplant. The CDR3: CASSLEDGSHNEQFF. CDR3 bases: TGTGCCAGCAGCTTGGAAGACGGGAGCCACAATGAGCAGTTCTTC. Using reference TRBV11-3 and TRBJ2-1 for the parts outside the CDR3, the full variable domain is EAGVVQSPRYKIIEKKQPVAFWCNPISGHNTLYWYLQNLGQGPELLIRYENEEAVDDSQLPKDRFSAERLKGVDSTLKIQPAELGDSAVYLCASSLEDGSHNEQFFGPGTRLTVL.